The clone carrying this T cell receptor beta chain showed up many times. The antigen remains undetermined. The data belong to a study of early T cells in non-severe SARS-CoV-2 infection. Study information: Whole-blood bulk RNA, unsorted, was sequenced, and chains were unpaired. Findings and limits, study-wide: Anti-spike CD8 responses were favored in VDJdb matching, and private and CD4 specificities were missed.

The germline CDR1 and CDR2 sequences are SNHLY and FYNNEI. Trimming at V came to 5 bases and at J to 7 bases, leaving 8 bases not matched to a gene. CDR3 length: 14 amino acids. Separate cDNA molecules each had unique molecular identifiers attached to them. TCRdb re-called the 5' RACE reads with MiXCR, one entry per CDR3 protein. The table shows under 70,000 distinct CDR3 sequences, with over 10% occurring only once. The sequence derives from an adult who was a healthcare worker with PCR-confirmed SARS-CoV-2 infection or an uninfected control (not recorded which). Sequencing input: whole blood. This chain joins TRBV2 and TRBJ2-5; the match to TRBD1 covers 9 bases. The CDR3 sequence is CASSLGQGMGTQYF. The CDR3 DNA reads TGTGCCAGCAGTTTGGGACAGGGAATGGGGACCCAGTACTTC.